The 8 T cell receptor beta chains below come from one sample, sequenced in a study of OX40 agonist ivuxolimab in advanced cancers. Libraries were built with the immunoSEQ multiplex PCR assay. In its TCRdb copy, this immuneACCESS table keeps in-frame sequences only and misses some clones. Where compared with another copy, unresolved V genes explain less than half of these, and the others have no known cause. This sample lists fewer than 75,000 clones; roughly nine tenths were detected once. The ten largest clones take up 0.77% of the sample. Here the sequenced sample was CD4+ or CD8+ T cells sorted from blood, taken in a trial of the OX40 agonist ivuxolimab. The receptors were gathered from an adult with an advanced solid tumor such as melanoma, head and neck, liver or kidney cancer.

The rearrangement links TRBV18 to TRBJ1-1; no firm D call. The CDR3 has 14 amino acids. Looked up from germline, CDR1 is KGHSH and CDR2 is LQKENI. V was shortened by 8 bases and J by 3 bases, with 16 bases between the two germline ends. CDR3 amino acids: CASRLINRDTEAFF. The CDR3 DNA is TGTGCCAGCCGACTTATAAATAGGGACACTGAAGCTTTCTTT.

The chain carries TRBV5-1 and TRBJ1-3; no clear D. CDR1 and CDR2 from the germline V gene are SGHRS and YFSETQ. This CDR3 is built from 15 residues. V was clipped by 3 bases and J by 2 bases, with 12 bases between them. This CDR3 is CASSSDAGTGNTIYF. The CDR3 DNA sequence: TGCGCCAGCAGCTCCGATGCTGGAACTGGAAACACCATATATTTT.

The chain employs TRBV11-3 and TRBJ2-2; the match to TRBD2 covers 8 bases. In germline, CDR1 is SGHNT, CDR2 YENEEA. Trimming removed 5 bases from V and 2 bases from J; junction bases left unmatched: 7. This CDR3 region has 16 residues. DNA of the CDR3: TGTGCCAGCAGCCCCGGGGGGGGATTCAACACCGGGGAGCTGTTTTTT. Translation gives CASSPGGGFNTGELFF.

The CDR3 region has the DNA TGTGCCAGCAGCCCCCCAGGCGGGGGGCCTAGCACAGATACGCAGTATTTT. Protein: CASSPPGGGPSTDTQYF. The chain couples TRBV14 to TRBJ2-3; 8 bases match TRBD2. Germline CDR1 and CDR2: SGHDN and FVKESK. V shed 4 bases, J shed 0 bases, and the junction held 9 bases outside the gene matches. CDR3 size: 17 residues. Full variable domain (outside the CDR3, taken from reference TRBV14 and TRBJ2-3): EAGVTQFPSHSVIEKGQTVTLRCDPISGHDNLYWYRRVMGKEIKFLLHFVKESKQDESGMPNNRFLAERTGGTYSTLKVQPAELEDSGVYFCASSPPGGGPSTDTQYFGPGTRLTVL.

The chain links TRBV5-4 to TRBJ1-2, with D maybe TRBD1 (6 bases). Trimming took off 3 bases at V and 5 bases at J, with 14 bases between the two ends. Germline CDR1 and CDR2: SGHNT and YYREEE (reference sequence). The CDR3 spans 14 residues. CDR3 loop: CASSSRTVLYGYTF. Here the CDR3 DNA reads TGTGCCAGCAGCTCTCGGACAGTCCTATATGGCTACACCTTC.

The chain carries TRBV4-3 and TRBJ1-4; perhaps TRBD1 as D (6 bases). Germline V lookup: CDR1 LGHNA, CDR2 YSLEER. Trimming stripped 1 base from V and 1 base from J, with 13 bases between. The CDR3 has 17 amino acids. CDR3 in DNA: TGCGCCAGCAGCCAAGCGGTGGGGGCCGGAACTAATGAAAAACTGTTTTTT. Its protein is CASSQAVGAGTNEKLFF.

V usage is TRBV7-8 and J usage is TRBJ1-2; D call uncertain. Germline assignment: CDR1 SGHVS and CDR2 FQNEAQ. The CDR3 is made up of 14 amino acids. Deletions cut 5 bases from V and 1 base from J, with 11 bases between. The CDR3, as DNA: TGTGCCAGCAGCGCCGGACGGAGTAACTATGGCTACACCTTC. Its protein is CASSAGRSNYGYTF.

The CDR3 protein is CASSLRTAGVNQPQHF. The DNA for the CDR3 is TGTGCCAGCAGCCTTAGGACAGCCGGAGTAAATCAGCCCCAGCATTTT. The chain employs TRBV5-6 and TRBJ1-5, with D possibly TRBD1 on 6 matching bases. The V gene's germline CDR1 is SGHDT and CDR2 YYEEEE. The CDR3 contains 16 residues. Trimming pared 4 bases from V and 4 bases from J, leaving 18 bases between.